This T cell receptor beta chain is from a study of T cell responses to AZD1222 COVID-19 vaccine. Points from the study as a whole: Baseline seropositivity occurred in only a handful of AZD1222 recipients. The study found Spike-specific TCR breadth and depth rose after two AZD1222 doses. A mostly white British donor set with more females was recruited, and clonal diversity was possibly underestimated.

Sequenced by immunoSEQ multiplex PCR; TCRdb stores in-frame clones only, minus some. The data contain around 190,000 clones, approximately 91% of them singletons. Looked up from germline, CDR1 is SGHTA and CDR2 is FQGTGA. This CDR3 region has 14 residues. V dropped 4 bases and J dropped 1 base, with 9 bases sitting between them. In the case of this clone: The antigen remains undetermined.

The origin of this receptor is an adult who received the AZD1222 COVID-19 vaccine. V is TRBV7-3 and J is TRBJ2-3, with D unclear. The specimen was peripheral blood, collected 28 days after the second AZD1222 dose. The CDR3 nucleotides are TGTGCCAGCAGCTCCCGTAGGGGCACAGATACGCAGTATTTT. Its protein is CASSSRRGTDTQYF.